These 11 T cell receptor beta chains originate from one sample sequenced in a study of blood T cell repertoires in COVID-19. Sequenced by immunoSEQ multiplex PCR; TCRdb stores in-frame clones only, minus some. The repertoire includes roughly 290,000 clones, approximately 85% of them detected once, and about 0.9% sits in the top ten. Sequenced input: peripheral blood. These receptors came from a human donor with COVID-19, enrolled during active disease. The donor label of this sample is uncertain.

The chain recombines TRBV9 with TRBJ1-2; TRBD1 aligns across 8 bases. CDR1 is SGDLS, CDR2 YYNGEE, per germline. This CDR3 spans 17 amino acids. Unmatched junction bases numbered 13, after V lost 4 bases and J lost 2 bases. The CDR3, as DNA: TGTGCCAGCAGCCCAGGACAGGGCAGCCGAGAGAACTATGGCTACACCTTC. Its protein is CASSPGQGSRENYGYTF.

This chain links TRBV10-3 with TRBJ2-1, with 8 bases aligning to TRBD2. The V gene end was trimmed by 11 bases and the J gene end by 1 base; junction bases not matched to a gene: 10. Per the germline V gene, CDR1 is ENHRY and CDR2 is SYGVKD. This CDR3 comprises 15 residues. The CDR3 is CAATSAGGSYNEQFF. In DNA form, the CDR3 reads TGTGCCGCCACCTCTGCGGGAGGATCCTACAATGAGCAGTTCTTC.

The chain links TRBV6-2 or TRBV6-3 to TRBJ1-2; D unclear. The germline V and J ends were trimmed by 4 bases and 8 bases, with 17 bases remaining between them. The CDR3 has 14 amino acids. The V gene's germline CDR1 is MNHEY and CDR2 SVGEGT. The CDR3 sequence is CASSFDKRNWGYTF. The CDR3 DNA reads as TGTGCCAGCAGTTTTGACAAACGTAACTGGGGCTACACCTTC.

V usage is TRBV10-2 and J usage is TRBJ2-2, with D possibly being TRBD2 (5 bases). This CDR3 is built from 15 residues. CDR1 WSHSY and CDR2 SAAADI come from the germline V gene. Trimming took off 3 bases at V and 0 bases at J, with 8 bases between the two ends. CDR3 sequence: CASSDPGTNTGELFF. In DNA form, the CDR3 reads TGCGCCAGCAGTGACCCGGGAACGAACACCGGGGAGCTGTTTTTT.

The rearrangement links TRBV27 to TRBJ2-1; tentatively, D is TRBD1 (6 bases). CDR3 size: 15 residues. Germline values: CDR1 MNHEY, CDR2 SMNVEV (reference sequence). V shed 5 bases and J shed 4 bases, with 15 bases lying between them. DNA of the CDR3: TGTGCCAGCAGTCTAGACAGGTCGTCGTACAATGAGCAGTTCTTC. Translation gives CASSLDRSSYNEQFF.

The chain combines TRBV29-1 with TRBJ1-1, with D hard to call. Trimming left V 1 base short and J 0 bases short, with 9 bases between. This CDR3 has 14 amino acids. The germline CDR1 and CDR2 sequences are SQVTM and ANQGSEA. The CDR3 DNA follows: TGCAGCGTTGAAGCTATCACCGTGAACACTGAAGCTTTCTTT. This sequence encodes CSVEAITVNTEAFF.

The chain employs TRBV7-9 and TRBJ2-5; D is unclear. Germline CDR1 is SEHNR and CDR2 is FQNEAQ (reference sequence). V was trimmed by 1 base and J by 4 bases, leaving 10 bases between them. The length of the CDR3 is 14 residues. The CDR3 DNA is TGTGCCAGCAGCTTAGGGGCCCCCTTAGAGACCCAGTACTTC. Its translation: CASSLGAPLETQYF. Drawing the rest from reference TRBV7-9 and TRBJ2-5, the complete variable domain is DTGVSQNPRHKITKRGQNVTFRCDPISEHNRLYWYRQTLGQGPEFLTYFQNEAQLEKSRLLSDRFSAERPKGSFSTLEIQRTEQGDSAMYLCASSLGAPLETQYFGPGTRLLVL.

CDR3 in amino acids: CAGLDSIYNEQFF. The CDR3, as DNA: TGTGCCGGACTGGACAGCATCTACAATGAGCAGTTCTTC. V and J are TRBV30 and TRBJ2-1; tentatively, D is TRBD1 (6 bases). The CDR3 is 13 residues long. V gave up 8 bases and J gave up 3 bases, with 14 bases separating them. Germline V gene sequence: CDR1 GTSNPN, CDR2 SVGIG (reference sequence). Variable domain in full (rest from reference TRBV30 and TRBJ2-1): SQTIHQWPATLVQPVGSPLSLECTVEGTSNPNLYWYRQAAGRGLQLLFYSVGIGQISSEVPQNLSASRPQDRQFILSSKKLLLSDSGFYLCAGLDSIYNEQFFGPGTRLTVL.

CDR3 residues: CASSLVGEAVPSYNEQFF. CDR3 nucleotide sequence: TGTGCCAGCAGCTTAGTGGGAGAAGCGGTGCCCTCCTACAATGAGCAGTTCTTC. This chain connects TRBV7-2 to TRBJ2-1; D may be TRBD2 (5 bases). Per the germline V gene, CDR1 is SGHTA and CDR2 is FQGNSA. The CDR3 runs to 18 residues. V was trimmed by 1 base and J by 0 bases, leaving 16 bases between them.

The gene calls are TRBV3-1 (or the pseudogene TRBV3-2) and TRBJ1-4, with D tentatively TRBD1 (6 bases). Germline V lookup: CDR1 LGHDT, CDR2 YNNKEL (reference sequence). The V and J ends lost 3 bases and 4 bases respectively, with 15 bases between them. The CDR3 has 16 amino acids. CDR3 nucleotides: TGTGCCAGCAGCCAGGCCCGACAGGCCAGTAATGAAAAACTGTTTTTT. Its translation is CASSQARQASNEKLFF.

This CDR3 is CASSVDRGGTGELFF. CDR3 nucleotides: TGTGCCAGTAGTGTTGACAGGGGAGGTACCGGGGAGCTGTTTTTT. V usage is TRBV19 and J usage is TRBJ2-2, with 8 bases identical to TRBD1. Trimming removed 5 bases from V and 5 bases from J; junction bases left unmatched: 7. Germline CDR1 is LNHDA and CDR2 is SQIVND (reference sequence). The CDR3 spans 15 residues.